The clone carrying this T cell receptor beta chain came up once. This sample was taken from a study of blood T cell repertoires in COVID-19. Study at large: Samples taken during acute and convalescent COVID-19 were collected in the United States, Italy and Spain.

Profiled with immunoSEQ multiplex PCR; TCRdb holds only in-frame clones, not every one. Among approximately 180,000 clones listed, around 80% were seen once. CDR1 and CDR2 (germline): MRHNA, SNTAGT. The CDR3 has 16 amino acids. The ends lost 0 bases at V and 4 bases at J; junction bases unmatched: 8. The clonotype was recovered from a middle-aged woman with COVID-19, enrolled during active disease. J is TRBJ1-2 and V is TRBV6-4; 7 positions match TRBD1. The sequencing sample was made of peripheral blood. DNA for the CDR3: TGTGCCAGCAGTGACTCGATAGGGGACAGCCCCTATGGCTACACCTTC. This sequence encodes CASSDSIGDSPYGYTF.